The clone carrying this T cell receptor beta chain was counted only a few times. This sample stems from a study of blood T cell repertoires in COVID-19. Study-wide background: COVID-19 samples collected from the United States, Italy and Spain covered acute and convalescent phases.

Using immunoSEQ multiplex PCR, the repertoire was profiled, and TCRdb retains in-frame clones only, with some absent. In the table there are about 230,000 clones, about 86% of which are singletons. V was trimmed by 0 bases and J by 6 bases, leaving 9 bases between them. The CDR3 is 15 amino acids. Germline values: CDR1 SGHTA, CDR2 FQGNSA. This receptor was obtained from a man in his fifties with active or convalescent COVID-19. The V call is TRBV7-2, the J call TRBJ1-6; D is undetermined. The source material was peripheral blood. CDR3 amino acids: CASSLAQPGNSPLHF. CDR3 DNA sequence: TGTGCCAGCAGCTTAGCGCAGCCGGGTAATTCACCCCTCCACTTT.